A selection of T cell receptor beta chains follows, all from one sample in a study of T-cell reconstitution after alpha-beta-depleted transplantation in children. MiXCR was run by TCRdb on the PCR reads, yielding one entry per CDR3 protein. The top ten hold over 12% of the sample, which has around 500,000 distinct CDR3 sequences, 20% to 25% seen once. This specimen consisted of PBMCs, mostly from graft donor cells, obtained 360 days after TCRalphabeta/CD19-depleted stem cell transplant. Receptors originate from a boy younger than two who had a stem cell transplant for acute myeloid leukemia, so the T cells may come from the graft donor. Each CDR3 is given with its conserved first and last residue. D genes are given only for firm matches. Where a row states a size, it is once, few, many or the class of an expanded clone; other rows omit it.

J gene: TRBJ2-4
V gene: TRBV29-1
D gene: NA
clone size: many
CDR3 DNA: TGCAGCGTTGAAACAGGGAACGCCAAAAACATTCAGTACTTC
CDR3 protein: CSVETGNAKNIQYF

J gene: TRBJ1-2
V gene: TRBV12-3/TRBV12-4
D gene: NA
clone size: many
CDR3 DNA: TGTGCCAGCAGTCCGAATTGGACAAAGAACTATGGCTACACCTTC
CDR3 protein: CASSPNWTKNYGYTF

J gene: TRBJ1-1
V gene: TRBV12-3/TRBV12-4
D gene: NA
clone size: NA
CDR3 DNA: TGTGCCAGCAGTTTGACCGACAGGCACACTGAAGCTTTCTTT
CDR3 protein: CASSLTDRHTEAFF

J gene: TRBJ2-3
V gene: TRBV12-3/TRBV12-4
D gene: NA
clone size: few
CDR3 DNA: TGTGCCAGCAGCGAACGGGGGAGAGCAGATACGCAGTATTTT
CDR3 protein: CASSERGRADTQYF

J gene: TRBJ2-4
V gene: TRBV15
D gene: TRBD2
clone size: few
CDR3 DNA: TGTGCCACCAGCAGGACTAGCGGGGGCCAAAACATTCAGTACTTC
CDR3 protein: CATSRTSGGQNIQYF

J gene: TRBJ2-2
V gene: TRBV20-1
D gene: NA
clone size: many
CDR3 DNA: TGCAGTGCTCGATGGGGCGGGGAGCTGTTTTTT
CDR3 protein: CSARWGGELFF

J gene: TRBJ2-3
V gene: TRBV7-2
D gene: TRBD1
clone size: many
CDR3 DNA: TGTGCCAGCAGCTGGGGACAGGGGTGGACAGATACGCAGTATTTT
CDR3 protein: CASSWGQGWTDTQYF

J gene: TRBJ1-5
V gene: TRBV20-1
D gene: NA
clone size: NA
CDR3 DNA: TGCAGTGCCCGACCCCAGGGACCGGTCAATCAGCCCCAGCATTTT
CDR3 protein: CSARPQGPVNQPQHF

J gene: TRBJ1-5
V gene: TRBV5-1
D gene: NA
clone size: NA
CDR3 DNA: TGCGCCAGCAGCTTGTCTCCGGGACGTAATCAGCCCCAGCATTTT
CDR3 protein: CASSLSPGRNQPQHF

J gene: TRBJ2-1
V gene: TRBV7-9
D gene: TRBD1
clone size: NA
CDR3 DNA: TGTGCCAGCAGCCTCGGGACAGACTACAATGAGCAGTTCTTC
CDR3 protein: CASSLGTDYNEQFF

J gene: TRBJ2-2
V gene: TRBV12-5
D gene: NA
clone size: NA
CDR3 DNA: TGTGCTAGTGGTTTGGAAGGCACCGGGGAGCTGTTTTTT
CDR3 protein: CASGLEGTGELFF

J gene: TRBJ1-1
V gene: TRBV5-1
D gene: NA
clone size: few
CDR3 DNA: TGCGCCAGCAGCTCTGGCTCTAGGGGGACTGAAGCTTTCTTT
CDR3 protein: CASSSGSRGTEAFF

J gene: TRBJ2-5
V gene: TRBV3-1
D gene: TRBD1
clone size: few
CDR3 DNA: TGTGCCAGCAGCCATCCTCCCGGGACAGGGCAAGAGACCCAGTACTTC
CDR3 protein: CASSHPPGTGQETQYF

J gene: TRBJ2-7
V gene: TRBV5-1
D gene: TRBD1
clone size: NA
CDR3 DNA: TGCGCCAGCAGCTTGGCAACCCTAGGACAGGGCTACGAGCAGTACTTC
CDR3 protein: CASSLATLGQGYEQYF

J gene: TRBJ2-1
V gene: TRBV29-1
D gene: NA
clone size: NA
CDR3 DNA: TGCAGCGTCCGGGACACCTACAATGAGCAGTTCTTC
CDR3 protein: CSVRDTYNEQFF

J gene: TRBJ2-5
V gene: TRBV5-6
D gene: NA
clone size: few
CDR3 DNA: TGTGCCAGCAGCTTCCCGGAACAGGGCCTAGAGACCCAGTACTTC
CDR3 protein: CASSFPEQGLETQYF

J gene: TRBJ1-1
V gene: TRBV6-5
D gene: NA
clone size: NA
CDR3 DNA: TGTGCCAGCAGTTACGAAGTGGACACTGAAGCTTTCTTT
CDR3 protein: CASSYEVDTEAFF

J gene: TRBJ2-5
V gene: TRBV20-1
D gene: NA
clone size: many
CDR3 DNA: TGCAGTGCTTTCCAGAGCGCTGATTCGGGGACCCAGTACTTC
CDR3 protein: CSAFQSADSGTQYF

J gene: TRBJ2-5
V gene: TRBV12-3/TRBV12-4
D gene: TRBD2
clone size: NA
CDR3 DNA: TGTGCCAGCAGTTTAACCGCGGGGGGAGGAGAGACCCAGTACTTC
CDR3 protein: CASSLTAGGGETQYF

J gene: TRBJ2-5
V gene: TRBV24-1
D gene: NA
clone size: many
CDR3 DNA: TGTGCCACCAGTGATTTGCAGGGGGACTACCAAGAGACCCAGTACTTC
CDR3 protein: CATSDLQGDYQETQYF

J gene: TRBJ2-3
V gene: TRBV5-1
D gene: NA
clone size: few
CDR3 DNA: TGCGCCAGCAGCTTGACGAGCGGATTTAATACAGATACGCAGTATTTT
CDR3 protein: CASSLTSGFNTDTQYF

J gene: TRBJ2-1
V gene: TRBV7-3
D gene: NA
clone size: few
CDR3 DNA: TGTGCCAGCAGCTCCCGGATCCGCAATGAGCAGTTCTTC
CDR3 protein: CASSSRIRNEQFF

J gene: TRBJ1-4
V gene: TRBV4-1
D gene: NA
clone size: NA
CDR3 DNA: TGCGCCAGCAGCCAAGATAGACAGGCCACTAATGAAAAACTGTTTTTT
CDR3 protein: CASSQDRQATNEKLFF

J gene: TRBJ2-5
V gene: TRBV7-9
D gene: NA
clone size: many
CDR3 DNA: TGTGCCAGCAGCTTTGGGGGATACCAAGAGACCCAGTACTTC
CDR3 protein: CASSFGGYQETQYF

J gene: TRBJ2-3
V gene: TRBV20-1
D gene: TRBD2
clone size: NA
CDR3 DNA: TGCAGTGCTAGAGCCACTAGCGGGGGGGCCCGCGGACGCACAGATACGCAGTATTTT
CDR3 protein: CSARATSGGARGRTDTQYF

J gene: TRBJ2-1
V gene: TRBV7-6
D gene: TRBD2
clone size: many
CDR3 DNA: TGTGCCAGCAGCTTATCCACTAGCGGGAGGGAGCAGTTCTTC
CDR3 protein: CASSLSTSGREQFF

J gene: TRBJ2-1
V gene: TRBV9
D gene: NA
clone size: NA
CDR3 DNA: TGTGCCAGCAGCACCTCAACACGGCCTGGATTCCAGTTCTTC
CDR3 protein: CASSTSTRPGFQFF

J gene: TRBJ1-5
V gene: TRBV29-1
D gene: TRBD1
clone size: NA
CDR3 DNA: TGCAGCGTTGGCACAGGGGCTCAGCCCCAGCATTTT
CDR3 protein: CSVGTGAQPQHF

J gene: TRBJ2-7
V gene: TRBV7-3
D gene: NA
clone size: once
CDR3 DNA: TGTGCCAGCAGCCCTAAAGAAGCCCCCTACGAGCAGTACTTC
CDR3 protein: CASSPKEAPYEQYF

J gene: TRBJ2-7
V gene: TRBV7-2
D gene: TRBD1
clone size: many
CDR3 DNA: TGTGCCAGCAGCTTAAGTCGACAGGGATGGGAGCAGTACTTC
CDR3 protein: CASSLSRQGWEQYF

J gene: TRBJ2-7
V gene: TRBV12-3/TRBV12-4
D gene: NA
clone size: NA
CDR3 DNA: TGTGCCAGCAGTGGCCTTCTTTACGAGCAGTACTTC
CDR3 protein: CASSGLLYEQYF

J gene: TRBJ2-3
V gene: TRBV14
D gene: NA
clone size: NA
CDR3 DNA: TGTGCCAGCAGCCACCGGTTTTCTAGCACAGATACGCAGTATTTT
CDR3 protein: CASSHRFSSTDTQYF

J gene: TRBJ2-5
V gene: TRBV11-2
D gene: TRBD1
clone size: NA
CDR3 DNA: TGTGCCAGCAGCTCGAACAGGGGGTTAGAGACCCAGTACTTC
CDR3 protein: CASSSNRGLETQYF

J gene: TRBJ2-1
V gene: TRBV4-3
D gene: TRBD1
clone size: few
CDR3 DNA: TGCGCCAGCAGCCGAGACAGGGGGCCCCACCCAGGGTTCTTC
CDR3 protein: CASSRDRGPHPGFF

J gene: TRBJ1-5
V gene: TRBV6-5
D gene: NA
clone size: many
CDR3 DNA: TGTGCCAGCAGCCCACACAGGGTTGGTCAGCCCCAGCATTTT
CDR3 protein: CASSPHRVGQPQHF

J gene: TRBJ2-3
V gene: TRBV5-5
D gene: NA
clone size: many
CDR3 DNA: TGTGCCAGCAGCTTGCTGGACATTTTTCCCACAGATACGCAGTATTTT
CDR3 protein: CASSLLDIFPTDTQYF

J gene: TRBJ2-3
V gene: TRBV12-3/TRBV12-4
D gene: TRBD2
clone size: NA
CDR3 DNA: TGTGCCAGCAGTTTAACAGGGACTAGCCCAGATACGCAGTATTTT
CDR3 protein: CASSLTGTSPDTQYF

J gene: TRBJ1-4
V gene: TRBV6-1
D gene: NA
clone size: NA
CDR3 DNA: TGTGCCAGCACGCCGAAGGGGGCAACTAATGAAAAACTGTTTTTT
CDR3 protein: CASTPKGATNEKLFF

J gene: TRBJ2-1
V gene: TRBV12-3/TRBV12-4
D gene: TRBD1
clone size: many
CDR3 DNA: TGTGCCAGCAGTACCCCGGACAGGGCCTCCTACAATGAGCAGTTCTTC
CDR3 protein: CASSTPDRASYNEQFF

J gene: TRBJ1-5
V gene: TRBV6-1
D gene: NA
clone size: NA
CDR3 DNA: TGTGCCAGCAGGAGGGGCCTCAATCAGCCCCAGCATTTT
CDR3 protein: CASRRGLNQPQHF

J gene: TRBJ1-1
V gene: TRBV2
D gene: NA
clone size: few
CDR3 DNA: TGTGCCAGCAATGGGGGCCTGAACACTGAAGCTTTCTTT
CDR3 protein: CASNGGLNTEAFF

J gene: TRBJ1-6
V gene: TRBV20-1
D gene: NA
clone size: NA
CDR3 DNA: TGCAGTGCAAAAGGGGCGAGAAATTCACCCCTCCACTTT
CDR3 protein: CSAKGARNSPLHF

J gene: TRBJ2-1
V gene: TRBV4-3
D gene: TRBD1
clone size: NA
CDR3 DNA: TGCGCCAGCAGCCAAGGAAAGGGGGCGCAGGGCAATGAGCAGTTCTTC
CDR3 protein: CASSQGKGAQGNEQFF